Following are 17 T cell receptor beta chains from one sample sequenced in a study of CD8 T cells in ankylosing spondylitis. TCRdb re-analysed the 5' RACE reads in MiXCR, keeping a single row per CDR3 protein. The sample has roughly 190,000 distinct CDR3 sequences; 13% are singletons. Sequenced input: blood, either unsorted or a sorted T cell fraction (not recorded which). The receptors shown here come from a male donor with ankylosing spondylitis or in good health (not recorded which).

The chain employs TRBV7-2 and TRBJ1-1; unclear D gene. This CDR3 spans 14 amino acids. In germline, CDR1 is SGHTA, CDR2 FQGNSA. The V end lost 2 bases, the J end lost 2 bases, and 9 bases lay between the germline ends. CDR3 nucleotides: TGTGCCAGCAGCTTAATTTGGGGTAACACTGAAGCTTTCTTT. This translates into CASSLIWGNTEAFF.

The chain is built from TRBV12-3 or TRBV12-4 and TRBJ2-7; 7 bases are shared with TRBD2. V dropped 5 bases and J dropped 2; count of bases not matched to a gene: 6. CDR3 length: 14 residues. The CDR3 DNA reads as TGTGCCAGCAGTACAACGGGACTAACCTACGAGCAGTACTTC. This codes for CASSTTGLTYEQYF.

The table lists this clonotype with a few counts. The chain has TRBV10-3 and TRBJ1-2, with D unclear. The CDR3 spans 13 residues. Trimming took 10 bases from V and 5 from J, leaving 17 bases between them. Germline V gene data show CDR1 as ENHRY and CDR2 as SYGVKD. The CDR3 DNA sequence: TGTGCCACCGAGATGGGCCAAGGGTATGGCTACACCTTC. The encoded protein is CATEMGQGYGYTF.

The sample holds a few counts of this clonotype. The CDR3 nucleotides are TGCAGCGTTGTGGAGTCAGGGAACTATGGCTACACCTTC. The encoded protein is CSVVESGNYGYTF. The chain has TRBV29-1 and TRBJ1-2, with a tentative D call TRBD1 (5 bases). The CDR3 is made up of 13 amino acids. CDR1 and CDR2 (germline): SQVTM, ANQGSEA. Trimming took 4 bases from V and 2 from J, leaving 11 bases between them.

There are a few counts of this clonotype. The rearrangement links TRBV2 to TRBJ1-1; D possibly corresponds to TRBD1 (5 bases). The CDR3 has 14 amino acids. V was cut by 2 bases and J by 1 base, with 8 bases left in between. CDR1 and CDR2 (germline): SNHLY, FYNNEI. The CDR3 is CASSETGQNTEAFF. In DNA, the CDR3 is TGTGCCAGCAGTGAAACAGGACAGAACACTGAAGCTTTCTTT.

The chain links TRBV4-1 to TRBJ2-3; 10 bases fit TRBD1. The junction had 6 bases not matched to a gene; V was cut back by 3 bases and J by 3 bases. The CDR3 runs to 16 residues. Germline values: CDR1 MGHRA, CDR2 YSYEKL. In nucleotides, the CDR3 is TGCGCCAGCAGCCACGCGGGGACAGGGGAAACAGATACGCAGTATTTT. It specifies CASSHAGTGETDTQYF.

The rearrangement uses TRBV7-7 and TRBJ2-3; TRBD2 matches at 9 bases. The CDR3 loop spans 16 amino acids. Per germline, CDR1 SSHAT and CDR2 FNYEAQ (reference sequence). The ends lost 5 bases at V and 2 bases at J; junction bases unmatched: 8. CDR3 protein: CASSPGTSSTTDTQYF. The CDR3 nucleotides are TGTGCCAGCAGCCCGGGGACTAGCAGCACCACAGATACGCAGTATTTT.

The chain links TRBV5-1 to TRBJ2-5, with 14 nucleotides matching TRBD2. The CDR3 sequence is 19 residues long. V was clipped by 2 bases and J by 0 bases; unmatched bases: 9. Germline CDR1 reads SGHRS; CDR2 reads YFSETQ. In DNA, the CDR3 is TGCGCCAGCAGCTTCGGTGGGACTAGCGGGAGAGGGTACCAAGAGACCCAGTACTTC. Its translation is CASSFGGTSGRGYQETQYF.

The table lists this clonotype with a few counts. This chain joins TRBV19 and TRBJ2-7, with D tentatively TRBD1 (5 bases). Deletions cut 2 bases from V and 3 bases from J, with 11 bases between. Germline V gene sequence: CDR1 LNHDA, CDR2 SQIVND (reference sequence). This CDR3 comprises 14 residues. This CDR3 reads CASSINKGDYEQYF. The DNA for the CDR3 is TGTGCCAGTAGTATAAACAAAGGGGACTACGAGCAGTACTTC.

The chain couples TRBV20-1 to TRBJ2-4; D is possibly TRBD2 (6 bases). This CDR3 has 13 amino acids. CDR1 DFQATT and CDR2 SNEGSKA come from the germline V gene (reference sequence). V lost 5 bases to trimming and J lost 5 bases, with 13 bases between them. The CDR3 DNA reads TGCAGTGCTCGCATGGGACTCCAAAACATTCAGTACTTC. Amino acid sequence: CSARMGLQNIQYF.

This clonotype has at least ten counts. The chain carries TRBV9 and TRBJ1-2; 9 nucleotides match TRBD1. The CDR3 covers 13 residues. Germline V gives CDR1 SGDLS, CDR2 YYNGEE. V was clipped by 3 bases and J by 10 bases; unmatched bases: 7. CDR3 in amino acids: CASSDGTGLSYTF. The CDR3 nucleotides are TGTGCCAGCAGCGACGGGACAGGGCTCTCCTACACCTTC.

This clonotype has a handful of counts. This chain connects TRBV4-1 to TRBJ2-3, with D possibly matching TRBD2 (7 bases). The CDR3 contains 15 residues. Looked up from germline, CDR1 is MGHRA and CDR2 is YSYEKL. V was clipped by 4 bases and J by 6 bases, with 17 bases between them. CDR3 sequence (DNA): TGCGCCAGCAGCCCTCCGATCGGGGGGCGGGATACGCAGTATTTT. Protein: CASSPPIGGRDTQYF.

This clonotype has just a few counts. The J gene is TRBJ2-5, the V gene TRBV5-1, with D perhaps TRBD2 (5 bases). Germline CDR1 and CDR2: SGHRS and YFSETQ. V was pared by 3 bases and J by 5 bases, with 20 bases between. This CDR3 is built from 16 residues. The CDR3 nucleotides read TGCGCCAGCAGCTGGACCTCGCCTAGCCGGATGGAGACCCAGTACTTC. Translated, it gives CASSWTSPSRMETQYF.

The gene calls are TRBV29-1 and TRBJ2-4; 8 nucleotides agree with TRBD2. Germline loops: CDR1 SQVTM, CDR2 ANQGSEA. V shed 6 bases, J shed 6 bases, and the junction held 7 bases outside the gene matches. This CDR3 contains 13 residues. CDR3 region: CSVTPGGGNIQYF. The DNA for the CDR3 is TGCAGCGTGACCCCGGGGGGGGGAAACATTCAGTACTTC.

This clonotype was recorded at least ten times. The chain is built from TRBV5-1 and TRBJ2-2; possibly TRBD1 or TRBD2 for D (5 bases each). V shed 4 bases and J shed 5 bases, with 15 bases lying between them. From germline, CDR1 is SGHRS and CDR2 YFSETQ. The CDR3 is made up of 15 amino acids. This CDR3 reads CASSLFEGKTGELFF. The CDR3 DNA is TGCGCCAGCAGCCTTTTCGAGGGGAAAACCGGGGAGCTGTTTTTT.

This clonotype was seen at least ten times. The CDR3 DNA follows: TGTGCCAGCTTTCCGGGACAGGGGACCACAGATACGCAGTATTTT. Residues: CASFPGQGTTDTQYF. The chain couples TRBV9 to TRBJ2-3; 10 nucleotides agree with TRBD1. CDR3 length: 15 residues. Germline V gene lookup returns CDR1 SGDLS and CDR2 YYNGEE. V trimming: 7 bases; J trimming: 2 bases; junction bases outside the gene matches: 7.

This clonotype was counted at least ten times. The V call is TRBV9, the J call TRBJ1-4; D might be TRBD1 (5 bases). Germline V gives CDR1 SGDLS, CDR2 YYNGEE. There are 13 residues in the CDR3. V was clipped by 3 bases and J by 5 bases, with 8 bases between them. The CDR3 nucleotides are TGTGCCAGCAGCGCTTGGGACAATGAAAAACTGTTTTTT. It is translated as CASSAWDNEKLFF.